This T cell receptor (beta chain) was identified in a study of blood T cell repertoires in COVID-19. Authors' analysis steps: Amplification with reference gene primers provided the estimates of nucleated cell counts. This table comes from immunoSEQ multiplex PCR, and its TCRdb copy is limited to in-frame clones, with some not included. Clonal size and the V and J genes are those of that table, whereas D and trimming came from the DNA. This table has about 160,000 clones, just under 85% appearing once. Germline loops: CDR1 LGHDT, CDR2 YNNKEL (reference sequence). Trimming left V 1 base short and J 5 bases short, with 14 bases between. The CDR3 is 15 residues long.

The sample taken for sequencing was peripheral blood. V is TRBV3-1 (or the pseudogene TRBV3-2) and J is TRBJ2-5, with D perhaps matching TRBD1 (6 bases). This TCR came from a woman of 80 years or more with acute or convalescent COVID-19. The CDR3 nucleotides are TGTGCCAGCAGCCAAGGATCAACAGGGATTGAGACCCAGTACTTC. This gives the protein CASSQGSTGIETQYF.